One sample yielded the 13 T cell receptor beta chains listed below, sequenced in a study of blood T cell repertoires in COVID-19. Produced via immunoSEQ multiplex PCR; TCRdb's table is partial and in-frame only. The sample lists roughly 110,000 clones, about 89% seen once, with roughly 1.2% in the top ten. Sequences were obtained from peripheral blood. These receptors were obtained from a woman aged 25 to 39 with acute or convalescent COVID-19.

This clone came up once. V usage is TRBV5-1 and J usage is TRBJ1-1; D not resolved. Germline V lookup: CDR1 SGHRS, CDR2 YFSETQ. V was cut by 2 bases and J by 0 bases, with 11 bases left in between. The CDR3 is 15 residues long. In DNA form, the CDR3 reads TGCGCCAGCAGCTTAACTGAGAGAATGAACACTGAAGCTTTCTTT. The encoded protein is CASSLTERMNTEAFF.

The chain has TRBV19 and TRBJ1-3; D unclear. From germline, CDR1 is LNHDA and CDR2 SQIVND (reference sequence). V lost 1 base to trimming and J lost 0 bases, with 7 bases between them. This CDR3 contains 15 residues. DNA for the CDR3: TGTGCCAGTAGTATAGCAACCAGCTCTGGAAACACCATATATTTT. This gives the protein CASSIATSSGNTIYF.

As DNA, the CDR3 is TGTGCCAGCAGACCCTCGCTAGCGGGAGTTGACGAGCAGTACTTC. This encodes CASRPSLAGVDEQYF. The chain is built from TRBV28 and TRBJ2-7, with 10 positions matching TRBD2. J was trimmed by 5 bases and V by 6 bases; bases with no gene match: 10. The CDR3 is 15 amino acids. The germline CDR1 and CDR2 sequences are MDHEN and SYDVKM.

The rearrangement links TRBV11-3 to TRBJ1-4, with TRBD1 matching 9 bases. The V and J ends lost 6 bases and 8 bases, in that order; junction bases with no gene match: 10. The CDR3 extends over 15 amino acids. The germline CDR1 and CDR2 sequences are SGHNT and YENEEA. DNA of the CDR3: TGTGCCAGCAGTCCAGCCGGGACAGGGAACGAAAAACTGTTTTTT. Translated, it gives CASSPAGTGNEKLFF.

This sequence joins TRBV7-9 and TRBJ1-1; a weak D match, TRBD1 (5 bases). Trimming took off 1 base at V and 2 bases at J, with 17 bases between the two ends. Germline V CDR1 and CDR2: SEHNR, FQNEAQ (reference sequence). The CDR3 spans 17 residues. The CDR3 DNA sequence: TGTGCCAGCAGCTTAGGAATTCAGGGTAGGAGAAACACTGAAGCTTTCTTT. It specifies CASSLGIQGRRNTEAFF.

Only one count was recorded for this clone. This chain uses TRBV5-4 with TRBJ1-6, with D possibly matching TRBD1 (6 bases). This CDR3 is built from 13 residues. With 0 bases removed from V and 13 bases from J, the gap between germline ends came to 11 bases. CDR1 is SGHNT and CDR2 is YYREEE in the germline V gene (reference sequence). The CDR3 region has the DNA TGTGCCAGCAGCTTGGGCAGGGGCAACCCCCTCCACTTT. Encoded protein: CASSLGRGNPLHF.

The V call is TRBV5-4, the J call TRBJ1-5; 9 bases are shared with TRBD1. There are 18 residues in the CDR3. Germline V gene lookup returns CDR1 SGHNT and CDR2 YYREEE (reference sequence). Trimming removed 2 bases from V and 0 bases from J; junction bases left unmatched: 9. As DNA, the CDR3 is TGTGCCAGCAGCTTTACCGGGACAGGGCACAATAGCAATCAGCCCCAGCATTTT. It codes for CASSFTGTGHNSNQPQHF.

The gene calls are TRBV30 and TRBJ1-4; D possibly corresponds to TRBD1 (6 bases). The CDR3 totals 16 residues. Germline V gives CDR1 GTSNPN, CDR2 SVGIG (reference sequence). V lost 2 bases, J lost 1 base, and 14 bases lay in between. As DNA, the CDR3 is TGTGCCTGGAGTCAAATACAGGGTTTAACTAATGAAAAACTGTTTTTT. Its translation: CAWSQIQGLTNEKLFF.

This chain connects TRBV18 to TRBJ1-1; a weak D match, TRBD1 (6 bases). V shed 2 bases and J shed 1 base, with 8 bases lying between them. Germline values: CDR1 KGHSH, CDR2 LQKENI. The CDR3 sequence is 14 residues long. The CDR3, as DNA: TGTGCCAGCTCACCAAGGACAGAGAACACTGAAGCTTTCTTT. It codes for CASSPRTENTEAFF.

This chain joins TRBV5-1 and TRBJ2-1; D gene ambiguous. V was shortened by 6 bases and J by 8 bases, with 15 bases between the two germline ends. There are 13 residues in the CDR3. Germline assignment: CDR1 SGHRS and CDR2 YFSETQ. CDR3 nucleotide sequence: TGCGCCAGCACCCCCCACGAGCTCGATGAGCAGTTCTTC. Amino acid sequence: CASTPHELDEQFF.

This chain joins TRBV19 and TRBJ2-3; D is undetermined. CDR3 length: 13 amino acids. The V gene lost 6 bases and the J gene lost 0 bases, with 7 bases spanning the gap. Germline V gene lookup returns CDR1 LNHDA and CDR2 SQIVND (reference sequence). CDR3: CASSTISTDTQYF. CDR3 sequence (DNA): TGTGCCAGTAGCACAATTAGCACAGATACGCAGTATTTT. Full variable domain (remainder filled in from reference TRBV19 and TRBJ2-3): DGGITQSPKYLFRKEGQNVTLSCEQNLNHDAMYWYRQDPGQGLRLIYYSQIVNDFQKGDIAEGYSVSREKKESFPLTVTSAQKNPTAFYLCASSTISTDTQYFGPGTRLTVL.

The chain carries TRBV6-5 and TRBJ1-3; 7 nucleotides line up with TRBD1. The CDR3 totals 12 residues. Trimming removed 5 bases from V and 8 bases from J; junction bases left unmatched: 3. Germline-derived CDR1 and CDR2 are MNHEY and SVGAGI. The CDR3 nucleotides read TGTGCCAGCAGTCTAACAGGGGACACCATATATTTT. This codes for CASSLTGDTIYF.

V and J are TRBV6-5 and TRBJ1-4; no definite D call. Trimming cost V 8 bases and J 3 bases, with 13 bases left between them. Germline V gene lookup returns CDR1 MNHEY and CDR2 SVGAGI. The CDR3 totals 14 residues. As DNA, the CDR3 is TGTGCCAGCGTTACCCCGGGGTCTAATGAAAAACTGTTTTTT. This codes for CASVTPGSNEKLFF.